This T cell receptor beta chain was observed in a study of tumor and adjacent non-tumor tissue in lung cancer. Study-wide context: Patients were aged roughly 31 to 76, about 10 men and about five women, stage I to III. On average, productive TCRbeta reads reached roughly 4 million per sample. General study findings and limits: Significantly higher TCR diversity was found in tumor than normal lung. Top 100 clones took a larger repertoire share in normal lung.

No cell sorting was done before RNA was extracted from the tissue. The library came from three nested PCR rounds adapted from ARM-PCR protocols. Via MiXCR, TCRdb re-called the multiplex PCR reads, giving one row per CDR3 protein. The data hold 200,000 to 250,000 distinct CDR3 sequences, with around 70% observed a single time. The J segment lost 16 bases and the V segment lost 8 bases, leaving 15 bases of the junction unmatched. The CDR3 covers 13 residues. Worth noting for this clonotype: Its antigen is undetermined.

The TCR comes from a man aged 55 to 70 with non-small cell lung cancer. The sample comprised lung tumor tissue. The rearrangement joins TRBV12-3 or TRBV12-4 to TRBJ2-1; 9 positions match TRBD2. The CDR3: CASSRAAGGDSFF. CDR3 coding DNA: TGTGCCAGCTCCAGGGCAGCGGGGGGAGACTCATTCTTC.